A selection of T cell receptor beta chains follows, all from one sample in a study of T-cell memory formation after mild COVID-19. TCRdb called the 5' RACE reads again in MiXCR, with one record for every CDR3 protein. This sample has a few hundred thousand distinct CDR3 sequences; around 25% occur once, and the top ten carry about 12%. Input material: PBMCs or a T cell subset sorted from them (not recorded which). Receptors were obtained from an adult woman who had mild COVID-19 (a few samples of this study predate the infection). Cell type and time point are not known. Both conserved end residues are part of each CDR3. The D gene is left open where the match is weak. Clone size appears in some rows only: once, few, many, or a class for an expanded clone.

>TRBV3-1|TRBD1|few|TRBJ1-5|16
CASSPGDRGHDQTQHF
TGTGCCAGCAGTCCGGGGGACAGGGGGCACGATCAGACCCAGCATTTT
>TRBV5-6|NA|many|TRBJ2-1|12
CASSLVGDEQFF
TGTGCCAGCAGCTTGGTAGGGGATGAGCAGTTCTTC
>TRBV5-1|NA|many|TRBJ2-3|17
CASSFGRSTILTDTQYF
TGCGCCAGCAGCTTCGGACGGTCGACTATACTCACAGATACGCAGTATTTT
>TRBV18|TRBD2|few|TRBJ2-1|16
CASSPFSGGPGNEQFF
TGTGCCAGCTCACCTTTCTCGGGAGGGCCTGGGAATGAGCAGTTCTTC
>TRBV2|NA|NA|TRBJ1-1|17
CASSASFGSQGKTEAFF
TGTGCCAGCAGTGCTTCTTTTGGATCTCAGGGGAAGACTGAAGCTTTCTTT
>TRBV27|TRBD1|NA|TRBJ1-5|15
CASSEDRSGNQPQHF
TGTGCCAGCAGCGAGGACAGGTCGGGCAATCAGCCCCAGCATTTT
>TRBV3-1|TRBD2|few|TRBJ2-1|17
CASSQAEGRLAGAKQFF
TGTGCCAGCAGCCAAGCGGAGGGTAGGCTAGCGGGAGCTAAGCAGTTCTTC
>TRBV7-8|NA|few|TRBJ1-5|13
CASSTAGLAPQHF
TGTGCCAGCAGCACAGCAGGGTTAGCGCCCCAGCATTTT
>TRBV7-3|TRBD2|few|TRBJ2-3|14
CASAAGSGTDTQYF
TGTGCCAGCGCAGCGGGGTCGGGCACAGATACGCAGTATTTT
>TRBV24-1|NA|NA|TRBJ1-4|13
CATSDRGDEKLFF
TGTGCCACCAGTGACAGGGGCGATGAAAAACTGTTTTTT
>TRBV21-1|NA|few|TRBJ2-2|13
CASVRGYTGELFF
TGTGCCAGCGTGCGGGGATACACCGGGGAGCTGTTTTTT
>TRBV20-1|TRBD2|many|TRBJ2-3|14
CSGLAGGRTDTQYF
TGCAGTGGCTTAGCGGGGGGGCGCACAGATACGCAGTATTTT
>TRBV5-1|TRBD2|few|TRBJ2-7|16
CASSGLAGLSSYEQYF
TGCGCCAGCAGCGGCTTAGCGGGGCTTAGCTCCTACGAGCAGTACTTC
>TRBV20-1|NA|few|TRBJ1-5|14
CSARGAGYDQPQHF
TGCAGTGCTAGAGGCGCGGGGTACGATCAGCCCCAGCATTTT